The source of this T cell receptor beta chain is a study of early T cells in non-severe SARS-CoV-2 infection. V lost 4 bases and J 0 bases, leaving 6 bases between the germline ends. This CDR3 is 14 amino acids long. The germline CDR1 and CDR2 sequences are LGHDT and YNNKEL (reference sequence). Individual cDNA molecules were tagged with unique molecular identifiers. From the 5' RACE reads, TCRdb called clonotypes with MiXCR, one entry per CDR3 protein. Of some 76,000 distinct CDR3 sequences in the sample, around 15% are singletons; the top ten hold roughly an eighth. This clonotype has only a few counts.

The sequencing input was whole blood. V is TRBV3-1 and J is TRBJ1-4; the D is unclear. The source of this sequence is an adult who was a healthcare worker with PCR-confirmed SARS-CoV-2 infection or an uninfected control (not recorded which). CDR3 sequence: CASSPTATNEKLFF. CDR3 coding DNA: TGTGCCAGCAGCCCTACGGCAACTAATGAAAAACTGTTTTTT. The complete variable domain, with remaining parts taken from reference TRBV3-1 and TRBJ1-4, reads DTAVSQTPKYLVTQMGNDKSIKCEQNLGHDTMYWYKQDSKKFLKIMFSYNNKELIINETVPNRFSPKSPDKAHLNLHINSLELGDSAVYFCASSPTATNEKLFFGSGTQLSVL.